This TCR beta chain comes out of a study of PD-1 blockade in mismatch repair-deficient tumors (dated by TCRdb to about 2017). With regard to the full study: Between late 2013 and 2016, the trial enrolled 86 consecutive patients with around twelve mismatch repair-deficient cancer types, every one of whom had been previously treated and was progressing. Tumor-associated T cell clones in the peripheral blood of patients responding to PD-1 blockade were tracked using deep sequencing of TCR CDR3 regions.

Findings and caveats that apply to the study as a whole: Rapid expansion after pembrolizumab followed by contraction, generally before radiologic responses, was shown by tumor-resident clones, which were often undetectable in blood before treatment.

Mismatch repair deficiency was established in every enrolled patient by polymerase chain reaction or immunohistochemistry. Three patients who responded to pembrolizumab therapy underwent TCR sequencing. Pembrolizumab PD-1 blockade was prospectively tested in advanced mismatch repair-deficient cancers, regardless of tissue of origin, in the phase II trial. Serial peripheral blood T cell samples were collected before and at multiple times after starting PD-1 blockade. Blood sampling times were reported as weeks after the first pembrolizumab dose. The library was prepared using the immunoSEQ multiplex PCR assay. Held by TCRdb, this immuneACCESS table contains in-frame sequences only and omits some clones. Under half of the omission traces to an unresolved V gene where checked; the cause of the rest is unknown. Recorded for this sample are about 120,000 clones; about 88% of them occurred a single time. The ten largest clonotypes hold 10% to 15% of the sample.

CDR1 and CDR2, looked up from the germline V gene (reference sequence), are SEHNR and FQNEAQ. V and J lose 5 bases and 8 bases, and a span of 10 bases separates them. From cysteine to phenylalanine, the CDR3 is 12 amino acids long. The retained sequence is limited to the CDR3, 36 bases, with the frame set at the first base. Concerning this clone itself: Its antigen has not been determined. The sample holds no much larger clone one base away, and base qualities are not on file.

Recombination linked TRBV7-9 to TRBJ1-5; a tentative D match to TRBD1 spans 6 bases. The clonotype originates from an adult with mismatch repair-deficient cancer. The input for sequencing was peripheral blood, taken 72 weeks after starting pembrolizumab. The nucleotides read TGTGCCAGCAGCCAACAGGGAGAGCCCCAGCATTTT. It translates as CASSQQGEPQHF.